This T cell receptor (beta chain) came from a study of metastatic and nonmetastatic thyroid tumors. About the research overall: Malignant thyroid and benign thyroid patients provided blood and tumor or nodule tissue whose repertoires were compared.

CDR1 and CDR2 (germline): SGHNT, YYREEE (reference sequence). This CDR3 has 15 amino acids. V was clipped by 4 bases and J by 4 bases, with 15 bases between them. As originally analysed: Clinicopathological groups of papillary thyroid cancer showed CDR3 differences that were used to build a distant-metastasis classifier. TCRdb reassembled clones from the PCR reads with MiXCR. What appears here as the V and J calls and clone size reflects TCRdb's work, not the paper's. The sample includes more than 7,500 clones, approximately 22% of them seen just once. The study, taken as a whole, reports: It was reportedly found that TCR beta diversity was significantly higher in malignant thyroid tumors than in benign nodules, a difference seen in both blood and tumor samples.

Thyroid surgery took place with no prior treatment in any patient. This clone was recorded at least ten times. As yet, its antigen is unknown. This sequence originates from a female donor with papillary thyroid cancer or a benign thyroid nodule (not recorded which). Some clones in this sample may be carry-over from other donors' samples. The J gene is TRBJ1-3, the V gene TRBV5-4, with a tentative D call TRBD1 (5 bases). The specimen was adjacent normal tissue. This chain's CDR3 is CASSRGVGSGNTIYF. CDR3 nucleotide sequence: TGTGCCAGCAGCCGGGGGGTCGGATCAGGAAACACCATATATTTT.